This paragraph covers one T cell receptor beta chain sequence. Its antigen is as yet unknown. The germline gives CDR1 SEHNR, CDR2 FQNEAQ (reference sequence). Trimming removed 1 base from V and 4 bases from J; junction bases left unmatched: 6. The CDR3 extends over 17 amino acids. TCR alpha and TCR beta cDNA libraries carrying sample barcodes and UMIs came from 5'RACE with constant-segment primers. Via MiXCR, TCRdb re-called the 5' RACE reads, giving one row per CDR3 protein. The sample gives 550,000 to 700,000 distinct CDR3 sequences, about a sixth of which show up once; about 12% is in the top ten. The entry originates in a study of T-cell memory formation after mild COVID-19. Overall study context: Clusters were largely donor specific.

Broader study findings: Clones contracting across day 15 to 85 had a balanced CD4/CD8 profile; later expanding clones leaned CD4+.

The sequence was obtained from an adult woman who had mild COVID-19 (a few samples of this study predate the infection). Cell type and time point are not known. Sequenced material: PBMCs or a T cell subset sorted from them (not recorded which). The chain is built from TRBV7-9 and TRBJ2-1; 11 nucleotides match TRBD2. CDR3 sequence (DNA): TGTGCCAGCAGCTTAGTAGCGGGGGGGTCATGGTACAATGAGCAGTTCTTC. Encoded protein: CASSLVAGGSWYNEQFF.